Reported below is one TCR beta chain. Here immunoSEQ multiplex PCR was the method, and the copy in TCRdb shows in-frame clones only, minus some. The sample shows 70,000 or so clones, approximately 90% of them seen only once. The ends were cut back, 1 base at V and 4 bases at J, with 7 bases in the middle. Germline V CDR1 and CDR2: SGHNT, YENEEA. The CDR3 totals 13 residues. The data derive from a study of T cell changes during pregnancy in multiple sclerosis. This TCR came from a female donor with multiple sclerosis, enrolled in a pregnancy study. The source was CD4+ T cells from peripheral blood mononuclear cells, collected before pregnancy. The chain has TRBV11-3 and TRBJ1-1; the D gene is possibly TRBD1 (6 bases). CDR3 sequence: CASSLGGPTEAFF. The CDR3, as DNA: TGTGCCAGCAGCTTAGGGGGGCCCACTGAAGCTTTCTTT.